This T cell receptor (beta chain) was retrieved from a study of human T cells and chemical hapten exposure. Study summary: An approximately 2 cm by approximately 2 cm inner upper arm patch received 2% DPC for sensitization. Study-wide points: Significantly more large CDR3 similarity clusters were formed by expanded TCRs than by controls. Expanded TCR counts at PT1 were positively correlated with the patch test score.

The time point here: patch test 2, 6 weeks after DPC sensitization. Documented treatment: therapeutic diphenylcyclopropenone sensitization with weekly scalp DPC. In every case, blood was obtained before the patch test was applied. TCRdb ran MiXCR on the RACE reads and lists one entry per CDR3 protein. The profile shows under 450,000 distinct CDR3 sequences, about 6% of them singletons. On this clonotype itself: Its cognate antigen is unknown.

With 2 bases removed from V and 4 bases from J, the gap between germline ends came to 3 bases. Germline V lookup: CDR1 ENHRY, CDR2 SYGVKD. The length of the CDR3 is 11 residues. This chain links TRBV10-3 with TRBJ2-7, with D unclear. The TCR originated in a woman aged 18-30 years with alopecia areata. Some clones in this sample may be carry-over from other donors' samples. The sequencing used whole blood, collected in connection with sensitization to the hapten diphenylcyclopropenone (DPC). The CDR3 bases are TGTGCCATCAGTGAGACGTACGAGCAGTACTTC. It yields the protein CAISETYEQYF.